These 24 T cell receptor beta chains originate from one sample sequenced in a study of blood T cell repertoires in COVID-19. Method: immunoSEQ multiplex PCR; TCRdb's copy keeps in-frame clones and lacks some. The data show hundreds of thousands of clones, 70% to 90% seen once. The sequencing input was peripheral blood. The receptors stem from a woman in her forties or fifties who had recovered from COVID-19.

This clone appeared a few times. J is TRBJ1-1 and V is TRBV5-1, with 7 bases that match TRBD1. The V and J ends lost 0 bases and 6 bases, in that order; junction bases with no gene match: 11. Looked up from germline, CDR1 is SGHRS and CDR2 is YFSETQ. The CDR3 sequence is 16 residues long. For the CDR3, the DNA is TGCGCCAGCAGCTTGGTTTACAGGGGTAGTAACGCTGAAGCTTTCTTT. This codes for CASSLVYRGSNAEAFF. Variable domain in full (rest from reference TRBV5-1 and TRBJ1-1): KAGVTQTPRYLIKTRGQQVTLSCSPISGHRSVSWYQQTPGQGLQFLFEYFSETQRNKGNFPGRFSGRQFSNSRSEMNVSTLELGDSALYLCASSLVYRGSNAEAFFGQGTRLTVV.

The J gene is TRBJ2-3, the V gene TRBV6-5; possibly TRBD2 for D (5 bases). There are 13 residues in the CDR3. V lost 0 bases to trimming and J lost 6 bases, with 7 bases between them. Germline loops: CDR1 MNHEY, CDR2 SVGAGI. The CDR3 reads CASSYSAGDTQYF. The CDR3 nucleotides are TGTGCCAGCAGTTACTCGGCGGGCGATACGCAGTATTTT.

This clone showed up many times. The V gene is TRBV2, the J gene TRBJ1-6; 11 nucleotides agree with TRBD1. The CDR3 runs to 15 residues. The germline V gene encodes CDR1 SNHLY and CDR2 FYNNEI. The V and J ends lost 4 bases and 7 bases, in that order; junction bases with no gene match: 3. Here the CDR3 reads CASSGTGGPNSPLHF. As DNA, the CDR3 is TGTGCCAGCAGTGGGACAGGGGGCCCAAATTCACCCCTCCACTTT.

The rearrangement links TRBV5-4 to TRBJ2-3, with TRBD2 matching over 8 bases. The CDR3 contains 16 residues. The junction had 10 bases not matched to a gene; V was cut back by 4 bases and J by 3 bases. Per germline, CDR1 SGHNT and CDR2 YYREEE (reference sequence). DNA for the CDR3: TGTGCCAGCAGCGACACCAGCGGGAGCAGGACAGATACGCAGTATTTT. The encoded protein is CASSDTSGSRTDTQYF.

The chain has TRBV25-1 and TRBJ1-1; 10 bases line up with TRBD1. V shed 10 bases and J 4 bases; nucleotides not matched to a gene: 12. This CDR3 region has 15 residues. Germline V gives CDR1 MGHDK, CDR2 SYGVNS. The chain's CDR3 is CATRWTGGDGTEAFF. CDR3 coding DNA: TGTGCCACTAGGTGGACAGGGGGAGACGGCACTGAAGCTTTCTTT.

This chain joins TRBV7-6 and TRBJ1-1; D gene uncertain. Germline values: CDR1 SGHVS, CDR2 FNYEAQ. V was pared by 0 bases and J by 1 base, with 9 bases between. This CDR3 contains 15 residues. The CDR3: CASSLAPGRNTEAFF. The CDR3 DNA sequence: TGTGCCAGCAGCTTAGCGCCAGGCAGGAACACTGAAGCTTTCTTT.

The chain links TRBV18 to TRBJ1-1, with D perhaps matching TRBD1 (6 bases). Germline loops: CDR1 KGHSH, CDR2 LQKENI. The CDR3 has 14 amino acids. V was trimmed by 3 bases and J by 3 bases, leaving 11 bases between them. The CDR3 DNA reads as TGTGCCAGCTCACCCCAGGGGCGGCACACTGAAGCTTTCTTT. As protein: CASSPQGRHTEAFF. Full variable domain (rest looked up from reference TRBV18 and TRBJ1-1): NAGVMQNPRHLVRRRGQEARLRCSPMKGHSHVYWYRQLPEEGLKFMVYLQKENIIDESGMPKERFSAEFPKEGPSILRIQQVVRGDSAAYFCASSPQGRHTEAFFGQGTRLTVV.

The rearrangement uses TRBV6-2 or TRBV6-3 and TRBJ1-1; D gene uncertain. The ends were cut back, 0 bases at V and 7 bases at J, with 12 bases in the middle. The CDR3 length is 14 residues. From germline, CDR1 is MNHEY and CDR2 SVGEGT. The CDR3 DNA follows: TGTGCCAGCAGTTACTCGAGAGTAAATATTGAAGCTTTCTTT. Encoded protein: CASSYSRVNIEAFF.

The chain uses TRBV6-1 and TRBJ1-5, with 7 bases lining up with TRBD1. The CDR3 runs to 17 residues. V was clipped by 0 bases and J by 1 base; unmatched bases: 6. The germline V gene encodes CDR1 MNHNS and CDR2 SASEGT. CDR3 amino acids: CASSEASGGWSNQPQHF. In nucleotides, the CDR3 is TGTGCCAGCAGTGAAGCGTCAGGGGGATGGAGCAATCAGCCCCAGCATTTT.

The chain couples TRBV9 to TRBJ2-3, with D maybe TRBD2 (5 bases). The CDR3 has 15 residues. From germline, CDR1 is SGDLS and CDR2 YYNGEE. Trimming pared 2 bases from V and 0 bases from J, leaving 10 bases between. CDR3 coding DNA: TGTGCCAGCAGCGTCTCAGCGGCTAGCACAGATACGCAGTATTTT. This translates into CASSVSAASTDTQYF.

This clone was picked up a small number of times. The rearrangement uses TRBV19 and TRBJ1-6; 7 nucleotides align to TRBD1. The ends lost 5 bases at V and 7 bases at J; junction bases unmatched: 11. Germline V CDR1 and CDR2: LNHDA, SQIVND (reference sequence). The CDR3 is made up of 16 amino acids. CDR3 sequence reads: CASSAPRDSLNSPLHF. The CDR3 nucleotides read TGTGCCAGTAGTGCACCCCGGGACAGTCTGAATTCACCCCTCCACTTT.

The chain employs TRBV6-6 and TRBJ1-6, with D possibly matching TRBD1 (6 bases). The germline CDR1 and CDR2 sequences are MNHNY and SVGAGI (reference sequence). This CDR3 has 15 residues. Trimming pared 6 bases from V and 5 bases from J, leaving 14 bases between. The DNA of the CDR3 is TGTGCCAGCAGGCCCGGGACACACAATAATTCACCCCTCCACTTT. Translation: CASRPGTHNNSPLHF.

The chain has TRBV11-3 and TRBJ2-1; weak D call: TRBD1 (6 bases). V lost 3 bases to trimming and J lost 9 bases, with 12 bases between them. This CDR3 region has 13 residues. Germline V gene lookup returns CDR1 SGHNT and CDR2 YENEEA. CDR3: CASSFTGIGEQFF. The DNA for the CDR3 is TGTGCCAGCAGCTTCACAGGGATCGGTGAGCAGTTCTTC.

In nucleotides, the CDR3 is TGTGCCAGCAGCCAAGATCTGCCGTCCAGGGTTTTATACGAGCAGTACTTC. Translating it yields CASSQDLPSRVLYEQYF. This rearrangement joins TRBV4-2 to TRBJ2-7, with D maybe TRBD1 (5 bases). The CDR3 is 17 amino acids. Trimming removed 0 bases from V and 4 bases from J, with 19 bases in between. The germline CDR1 and CDR2 sequences are LGHNA and YNFKEQ.

This clone is a singleton in its sample. The V call is TRBV5-6, the J call TRBJ2-1; D is ambiguous. The V and J ends lost 0 bases and 2 bases respectively, with 3 bases between them. CDR3 size: 13 residues. CDR1 SGHDT and CDR2 YYEEEE come from the germline V gene. Here the CDR3 DNA reads TGTGCCAGCAGCTTGGGGCCCTACAATGAGCAGTTCTTC. Protein product: CASSLGPYNEQFF.

J is TRBJ1-6 and V is TRBV30; D uncertain. Trimming pared 4 bases from V and 9 bases from J, leaving 10 bases between. Germline V gene data show CDR1 as GTSNPN and CDR2 as SVGIG (reference sequence). The CDR3 length is 12 residues. The CDR3 reads CAWNSPGSPLHF. The CDR3 bases are TGTGCCTGGAACAGCCCAGGTTCACCCCTCCACTTT.

This chain connects TRBV4-3 to TRBJ2-7; TRBD1 matches 9 bases. Germline loops: CDR1 LGHNA, CDR2 YSLEER. This CDR3 region has 14 residues. The V and J ends lost 5 bases and 4 bases, in that order; junction bases with no gene match: 6. The DNA of the CDR3 is TGCGCCAGCAGCAAGGACAGGGGCGTATACGAGCAGTACTTC. Translated, it gives CASSKDRGVYEQYF.

The chain employs TRBV4-2 and TRBJ2-7; TRBD2 matches 14 bases. This CDR3 is 17 amino acids long. Germline lookup yields CDR1 LGHNA and CDR2 YNFKEQ. V dropped 0 bases and J dropped 5; count of bases not matched to a gene: 6. CDR3 loop: CASSQDRLAGGPHEQYF. CDR3 in DNA: TGTGCCAGCAGCCAAGATCGACTAGCGGGAGGGCCTCACGAGCAGTACTTC.

The gene calls are TRBV9 and TRBJ2-2, with TRBD2 identical over 8 bases. This CDR3 contains 15 residues. The germline V gene has CDR1 SGDLS and CDR2 YYNGEE. The ends lost 3 bases at V and 5 bases at J; junction bases unmatched: 6. CDR3 amino acids: CASSGGTRFTGELFF. The DNA of the CDR3 is TGTGCCAGCAGCGGAGGGACTAGGTTTACCGGGGAGCTGTTTTTT.

The chain recombines TRBV19 with TRBJ1-5; D unresolved. With 7 bases removed from V and 3 bases from J, the gap between germline ends came to 10 bases. Germline V gene data show CDR1 as LNHDA and CDR2 as SQIVND (reference sequence). CDR3 length: 13 amino acids. CDR3 in DNA: TGTGCCAGTACGGACGGACTCAATCAGCCCCAGCATTTT. Its protein is CASTDGLNQPQHF.

The chain carries TRBV9 and TRBJ1-4, with TRBD1 matching over 7 bases. Germline V gives CDR1 SGDLS, CDR2 YYNGEE. This CDR3 has 15 residues. V trimming: 4 bases; J trimming: 0 bases; junction bases outside the gene matches: 3. The CDR3 region is CASSRGLATNEKLFF. The CDR3 DNA is TGTGCCAGCAGCAGGGGGCTGGCAACTAATGAAAAACTGTTTTTT.

Here the CDR3 DNA reads TGTGCCAGCAGTGACAGAGGGTTAGGGTGGCATTTT. Translating gives CASSDRGLGWHF. The genes are TRBV2 and TRBJ1-5; D call uncertain. The CDR3 consists of 12 residues. Germline CDR1 reads SNHLY; CDR2 reads FYNNEI. Trimming cost V 3 bases and J 15 bases, with 15 bases left between them.

A note on this clone: The same CDR3 is also encoded by other DNA sequences in this sample. The CDR3 DNA is TGTGCCAGCAGTTACTCGAGTAATCAGCCCCAGCATTTT. Amino acid sequence: CASSYSSNQPQHF. V gene TRBV6-5 combines with J gene TRBJ1-5; the D is unclear. Per the germline V gene, CDR1 is MNHEY and CDR2 is SVGAGI. V was trimmed by 0 bases and J by 4 bases, leaving 4 bases between them. The CDR3 covers 13 residues.

This sequence joins TRBV30 and TRBJ1-2; D unclear. From germline, CDR1 is GTSNPN and CDR2 SVGIG (reference sequence). The CDR3 runs to 12 residues. Trimming removed 2 bases at V and 5 bases at J, with 9 bases between. This CDR3 reads CAWSRAPYGYTF. CDR3 nucleotide sequence: TGTGCCTGGAGTCGCGCGCCGTATGGCTACACCTTC.